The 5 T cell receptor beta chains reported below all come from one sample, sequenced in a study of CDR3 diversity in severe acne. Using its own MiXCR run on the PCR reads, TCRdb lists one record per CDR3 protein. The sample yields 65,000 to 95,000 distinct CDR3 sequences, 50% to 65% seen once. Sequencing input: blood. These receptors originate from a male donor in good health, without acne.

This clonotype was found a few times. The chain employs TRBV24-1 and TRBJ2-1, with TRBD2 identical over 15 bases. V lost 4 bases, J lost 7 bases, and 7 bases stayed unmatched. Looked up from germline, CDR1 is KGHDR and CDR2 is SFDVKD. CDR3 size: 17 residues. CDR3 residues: CATSDPGLAGGFNEQFF. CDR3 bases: TGTGCCACCAGTGACCCAGGACTAGCGGGGGGGTTTAATGAGCAGTTCTTC.

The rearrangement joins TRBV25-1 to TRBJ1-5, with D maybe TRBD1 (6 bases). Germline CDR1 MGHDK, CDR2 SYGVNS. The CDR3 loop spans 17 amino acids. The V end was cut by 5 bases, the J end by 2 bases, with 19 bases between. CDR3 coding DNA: TGTGCCAGCAGTTACCTCCGGGGCCCAGGGGGCAATCAGCCCCAGCATTTT. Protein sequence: CASSYLRGPGGNQPQHF.

The CDR3 DNA follows: TGTGCCAGCAAATCTCCGGGGGACAGGGGTGGGAATCAGCAGTTCTTC. Residues: CASKSPGDRGGNQQFF. The chain carries TRBV6-1 and TRBJ2-1, with TRBD1 matching 10 bases. J lost 11 bases, V lost 7 bases, and 17 bases had no gene match. The CDR3 extends over 16 amino acids. Germline V gene sequence: CDR1 MNHNS, CDR2 SASEGT.

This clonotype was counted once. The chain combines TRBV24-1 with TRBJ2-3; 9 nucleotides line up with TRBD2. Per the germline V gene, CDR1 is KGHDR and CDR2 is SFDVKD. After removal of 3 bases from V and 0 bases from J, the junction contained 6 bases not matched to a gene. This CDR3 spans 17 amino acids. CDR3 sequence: CATSDLGLASSTDTQYF. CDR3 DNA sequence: TGTGCCACCAGTGATCTGGGACTAGCCTCGAGCACAGATACGCAGTATTTT.

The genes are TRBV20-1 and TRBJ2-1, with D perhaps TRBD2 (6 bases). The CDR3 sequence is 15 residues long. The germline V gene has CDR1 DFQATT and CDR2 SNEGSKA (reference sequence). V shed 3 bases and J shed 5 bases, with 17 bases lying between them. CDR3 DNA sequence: TGCAGTGCTAGTTCGGGGCGGGGATCCAACAATGAGCAGTTCTTC. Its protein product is CSASSGRGSNNEQFF.